These T cell receptor beta chains were read from a single sample in a study of cytomegalovirus exposure and HLA in healthy donors. The method was immunoSEQ multiplex PCR; TCRdb's version includes in-frame clones alone and lacks a portion of them. This sample has 95,000 to 150,000 clones, with around two thirds found just once. The sample comprised PBMCs. All receptors derive from a woman in her forties in good health and CMV-seropositive. The CDR3 runs from the conserved cysteine through the conserved F or W. D genes are given only for firm matches. Clone size is stated in some rows and not others, as once, few, many or a class when expanded.

J | V | D | size | DNA | CDR3
TRBJ2-7 | TRBV4-1 | TRBD1 | NA | TGCGCCAGCAGCCAAGATACGGGACAGGGGTTCGAGCAGTACTTC | CASSQDTGQGFEQYF
TRBJ1-1 | TRBV5-4 | NA | NA | TGTGCCAGCAGCTCCCCTTCGGGACTCTCGAACACTGAAGCTTTCTTT | CASSSPSGLSNTEAFF
TRBJ2-7 | TRBV19 | TRBD1 | few | TGTGCCAGCCGTTACCGGGACAGCCGTACCTACGAGCAGTACTTC | CASRYRDSRTYEQYF
TRBJ1-2 | TRBV10-3 | NA | NA | TGTGCCATCAGTGAGGTCGGAGGGAGGGGTGGAGGCTACACCTTC | CAISEVGGRGGGYTF
TRBJ2-7 | TRBV7-9 | NA | NA | TGTGCCAGCAGCTTAGGGGGGGGCGGTGGCGAGCAGTACTTC | CASSLGGGGGEQYF
TRBJ2-7 | TRBV2 | TRBD1 | NA | TGTGCCAGCAGTACAGGGGGCAGCGAGCAGTACTTC | CASSTGGSEQYF
TRBJ1-2 | TRBV4-1 | TRBD1 | NA | TGCGCCAGCAGCCAAGCGACAGGGCGCTATGGCTACACCTTC | CASSQATGRYGYTF
TRBJ2-3 | TRBV5-1 | NA | few | TGCGCCAGCAGCGGGGGGGCTTGGGCAGATACGCAGTATTTT | CASSGGAWADTQYF
TRBJ2-7 | TRBV11-1 | NA | NA | TGTGCCAGCAGCTTAGGAATAGGGGGCGAGCAGTACTTC | CASSLGIGGEQYF
TRBJ1-1 | TRBV5-1 | NA | NA | TGCGCCAGCAGCTTGGGCGGGACGGCCAACACTGAAGCTTTCTTT | CASSLGGTANTEAFF
TRBJ2-5 | TRBV9 | TRBD2 | NA | TGTGCCAGCAGCCGGGGAAGCGGGGGGACCCAAGAGACCCAGTACTTC | CASSRGSGGTQETQYF
TRBJ2-1 | TRBV9 | NA | NA | TGTGCCAGCAGCGTAGGATTAGATTACTACAATGAGCAGTTCTTC | CASSVGLDYYNEQFF
TRBJ2-5 | TRBV2 | NA | NA | TGTGCCAGCAGTATGACAGACCAAGAGACCCAGTACTTC | CASSMTDQETQYF
TRBJ2-7 | TRBV6-1 | NA | NA | TGTGCCAGCAGTGAATGGTATCGGGGTGATTACGAGCAGTACTTC | CASSEWYRGDYEQYF
TRBJ2-3 | TRBV4-3 | NA | NA | TGCGCCAGCAGCCAAGATTGGGGCCGAGGCACAGATACGCAGTATTTT | CASSQDWGRGTDTQYF
TRBJ1-1 | TRBV7-9 | NA | NA | TGTGCCAGCAGCTTAGTTAAGGGGATCACTGAAGCTTTCTTT | CASSLVKGITEAFF
TRBJ2-5 | TRBV12-5 | TRBD2 | few | TGTGCTAGTGGAGGCGCGGGGGGGACCCAGTACTTC | CASGGAGGTQYF
TRBJ1-2 | TRBV7-2 | NA | NA | TGTGCCAGCAGCTTTGCTGGGGCTGGCTATGGCTACACCTTC | CASSFAGAGYGYTF
TRBJ1-1 | TRBV25-1 | NA | NA | TGTGCCAGCAGTGAAGAACAGTTCGACACTGAAGCTTTCTTT | CASSEEQFDTEAFF
TRBJ2-2 | TRBV6-5 | TRBD1 | NA | TGTGCCAGCAGCTGGGACAGGAGGAACACCGGGGAGCTGTTTTTT | CASSWDRRNTGELFF
TRBJ1-2 | TRBV5-1 | TRBD1 | NA | TGCGCCAGCAGCGTCGACAGGGTTTTAGGCTACACCTTC | CASSVDRVLGYTF
TRBJ1-5 | TRBV27 | NA | NA | TGTGCCAGCAGTCCAACGGTGAGCAATCAGCCCCAGCATTTT | CASSPTVSNQPQHF
TRBJ2-7 | TRBV12-5 | TRBD1 | NA | TGTGCTAGTGGTTTGACGACAGGGTCCCTCGGCGACGAGCAGTACTTC | CASGLTTGSLGDEQYF
TRBJ1-6 | TRBV5-1 | NA | once | TGCGCCAGCAGCTCCCTCCGGGCCGGGCAGGGAACCCTCCACTTT | CASSSLRAGQGTLHF
TRBJ2-5 | TRBV11-2 | NA | NA | TGTGCCAGCAGCCTGGGGCAGGTCTTTGGGACCCAGTACTTC | CASSLGQVFGTQYF
TRBJ2-3 | TRBV4-3 | TRBD2 | NA | TGCGCCAGCAGCCAAGAGCCGGGACTAGCGGGGGGCACCACAGATACGCAGTATTTT | CASSQEPGLAGGTTDTQYF
TRBJ1-1 | TRBV5-4 | NA | NA | TGTGCCAGCAGCTCGGAGGGATTGGCCACTGAAGCTTTCTTT | CASSSEGLATEAFF
TRBJ2-3 | TRBV19 | NA | NA | TGTGCCAGTAGTGCGGCGGGGGCCCGCTATACGCAGTATTTT | CASSAAGARYTQYF
TRBJ2-5 | TRBV5-1 | TRBD1 | NA | TGCGCCAGCAGCGAAGGGACAGCACAAGAGACCCAGTACTTC | CASSEGTAQETQYF
TRBJ1-1 | TRBV4-3 | NA | few | TGCGCCAGCAGCCAAGCGTCGAACACTGAAGCTTTCTTT | CASSQASNTEAFF
TRBJ1-1 | TRBV6-5 | NA | NA | TGTGCCAGCAGAGAGAACAGTTTCTTGAACACTGAAGCTTTCTTT | CASRENSFLNTEAFF
TRBJ1-5 | TRBV19 | TRBD1 | NA | TGTGCCAGTAGTGGGACAGATAGCAATCAGCCCCAGCATTTT | CASSGTDSNQPQHF
TRBJ2-7 | TRBV7-9 | TRBD1 | NA | TGTGCCAGCAGCCGGGACAGGACTTCCTACGAGCAGTACTTC | CASSRDRTSYEQYF
TRBJ2-7 | TRBV6-1 | TRBD1 | NA | TGTGCCACCCTTGTGACAGGGATACACGAGCAGTACTTC | CATLVTGIHEQYF
TRBJ2-4 | TRBV7-2 | NA | NA | TGTGCCAGCAGCCCCCGGAGAGACTCTTTAGCCAAAAACATTCAGTACTTC | CASSPRRDSLAKNIQYF
TRBJ1-1 | TRBV7-6 | NA | NA | TGTGCCAGCAGCTCTCTCGGGGTGAAGAACACTGAAGCTTTCTTT | CASSSLGVKNTEAFF
TRBJ1-2 | TRBV27 | NA | NA | TGTGCCAGCAGTTTAAGGACAGACCCCCTGGGCTACACCTTC | CASSLRTDPLGYTF
TRBJ2-1 | TRBV27 | TRBD2 | NA | TGTGCCAGCAGTCCCGGGACTAGCGGGGCAAGGGAGCAGTTCTTC | CASSPGTSGAREQFF
TRBJ1-2 | TRBV4-1 | TRBD1 | few | TGCGCCAGCAGCCCCAGGGGGCTAGACTATGGCTACACCTTC | CASSPRGLDYGYTF
TRBJ1-1 | TRBV6-5 | TRBD1 | NA | TGTGCCAGCAGTTTCAGATGGACAGGGAAGGCTGAAGCTTTCTTT | CASSFRWTGKAEAFF
TRBJ1-2 | TRBV7-2 | TRBD1 | NA | TGTGCCAGCAGCTTAACCCACAGGGGGTATGGCTACACCTTC | CASSLTHRGYGYTF
TRBJ1-6 | TRBV5-1 | NA | NA | TGCGCCAGCAGCTTGCGCAGGGTGGAACGTAATTCACCCCTCCACTTT | CASSLRRVERNSPLHF
TRBJ2-7 | TRBV6-5 | TRBD1 | once | TGTGCCAGCAGTTGGGGGACAGGGGCCTACGAGCAGTACTTC | CASSWGTGAYEQYF
TRBJ1-1 | TRBV11-2 | NA | NA | TGTGCCAGCAGCTTTGTTAATTCGGGCGGGACTGAAGCTTTCTTT | CASSFVNSGGTEAFF
TRBJ1-5 | TRBV4-3 | NA | NA | TGCGCCAGCAGCCAAGACAGGTTAAGCAATCAGCCCCAGCATTTT | CASSQDRLSNQPQHF
TRBJ2-3 | TRBV7-6 | TRBD2 | NA | TGTGCCAGCAGCTTACGGACTAGCGGGGTCACAGATACGCAGTATTTT | CASSLRTSGVTDTQYF
TRBJ2-5 | TRBV18 | NA | NA | TGTGCCAGCTCACCCCCGGGTGGGGAGACCCAGTACTTC | CASSPPGGETQYF
TRBJ1-1 | TRBV6-1 | NA | NA | TGTGCCAGCAGTGAAGCCGGAGCTTTCTTT | CASSEAGAFF
TRBJ1-2 | TRBV5-6 | NA | NA | TGTGCCAGCAGCCGCGCGGGGGGGGGCTATGGCTACACCTTC | CASSRAGGGYGYTF
TRBJ1-4 | TRBV5-1 | TRBD1 | NA | TGCGCCAGCAGCTTGGGAACAGGGGGCAATGAAAAACTGTTTTTT | CASSLGTGGNEKLFF
TRBJ2-5 | TRBV5-1 | NA | NA | TGCGCCAGCAGCTTGGGGGCAGGGGCCCGCCAAGAGACCCAGTACTTC | CASSLGAGARQETQYF
TRBJ2-1 | TRBV7-6 | TRBD2 | once | TGTGCCAGCAGCTCCCGACTAACTAGCGGGGGTAATGAGCAGTTCTTC | CASSSRLTSGGNEQFF
TRBJ2-7 | TRBV19 | NA | NA | TGTGCCAGTAGTATTGGACCCAGGGACGAGCAGTACTTC | CASSIGPRDEQYF
TRBJ1-1 | TRBV14 | NA | NA | TGTGCCAGCAGCGCAGGGTTTGGGACTGAAGCTTTCTTT | CASSAGFGTEAFF
TRBJ2-5 | TRBV5-1 | TRBD2 | NA | TGCGCCAGCAGCCCCGGGACTAGCGGGGACCAAGAGACCCAGTACTTC | CASSPGTSGDQETQYF
TRBJ1-5 | TRBV19 | NA | few | TGTGCCAGTAGTTTGGTAGTAAATCAGCCCCAGCATTTT | CASSLVVNQPQHF
TRBJ2-7 | TRBV11-1 | NA | NA | TGTGCCAGCAGCTTACCCCCCCAGGATGAGCAGTACTTC | CASSLPPQDEQYF